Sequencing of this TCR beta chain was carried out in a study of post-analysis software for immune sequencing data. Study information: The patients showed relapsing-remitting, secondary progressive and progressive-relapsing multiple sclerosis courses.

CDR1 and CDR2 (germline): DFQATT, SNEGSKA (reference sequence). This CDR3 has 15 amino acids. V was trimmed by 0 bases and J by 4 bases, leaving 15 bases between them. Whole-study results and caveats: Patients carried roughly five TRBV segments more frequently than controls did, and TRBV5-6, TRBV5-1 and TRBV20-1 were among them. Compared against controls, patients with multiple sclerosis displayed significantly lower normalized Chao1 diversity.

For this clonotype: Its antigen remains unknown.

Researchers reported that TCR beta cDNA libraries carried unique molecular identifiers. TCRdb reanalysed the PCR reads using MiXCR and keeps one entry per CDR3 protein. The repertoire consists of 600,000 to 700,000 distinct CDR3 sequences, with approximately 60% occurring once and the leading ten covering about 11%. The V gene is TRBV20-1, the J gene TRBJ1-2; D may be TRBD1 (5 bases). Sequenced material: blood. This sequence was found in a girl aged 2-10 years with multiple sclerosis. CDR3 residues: CSARDPQGVAYGYTF. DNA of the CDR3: TGCAGTGCTAGAGATCCCCAGGGCGTAGCCTATGGCTACACCTTC.